These T cell receptor beta chains were read from a single sample in a study of T-cell reconstitution after alpha-beta-depleted transplantation in children. One entry per CDR3 protein results from TCRdb running MiXCR on the PCR reads. The sample carries some 500,000 distinct CDR3 sequences, approximately 30% recorded once. The sample here was PBMCs from the stem cell graft donor, taken from the stem cell graft. The source is a human donor who donated a stem cell graft to a child with aplastic anemia. The CDR3 runs from the conserved cysteine through the conserved F or W. Fields, in order: J gene, clone size, V gene, D gene, CDR3 protein, CDR3 DNA. D genes are given only for firm matches. The listing skips clone size in some rows; elsewhere it reads once, few, many or a size class.

TRBJ1-3 | few | TRBV20-1 | NA | CSAREGATRPLYF | TGCAGTGCTAGAGAGGGGGCAACTCGGCCATTATATTTT
TRBJ1-1 | few | TRBV5-6 | TRBD1 | CASSLMTGQRNTEAFF | TGTGCCAGCAGCCTCATGACAGGGCAACGGAACACTGAAGCTTTCTTT
TRBJ1-2 | NA | TRBV18 | NA | CASSSTGLYGYTF | TGTGCCAGCTCCTCCACAGGTCTCTATGGCTACACCTTC
TRBJ2-2 | few | TRBV12-3/TRBV12-4 | NA | CASNSQGMWTGELFF | TGTGCCAGCAACTCCCAGGGGATGTGGACCGGGGAGCTGTTTTTT
TRBJ2-1 | NA | TRBV20-1 | NA | CSAASEPGDSSYNEQFF | TGCAGTGCTGCCTCTGAGCCCGGGGACTCCTCCTACAATGAGCAGTTCTTC
TRBJ2-7 | NA | TRBV28 | NA | CASSLRGARDQYF | TGTGCCAGCAGTTTACGGGGGGCCCGCGACCAGTACTTC
TRBJ2-1 | few | TRBV7-9 | NA | CASSLQGGPYNEQFF | TGTGCCAGCAGCCTACAGGGCGGGCCCTACAATGAGCAGTTCTTC
TRBJ1-3 | few | TRBV7-2 | NA | CASSPQKGNGNTIYF | TGTGCCAGCAGCCCACAGAAAGGGAATGGAAACACCATATATTTT
TRBJ1-5 | few | TRBV5-5 | NA | CASSPASNQPQHF | TGTGCCAGCAGTCCGGCAAGCAATCAGCCCCAGCATTTT
TRBJ2-5 | NA | TRBV12-3/TRBV12-4 | NA | CASRRPETRGTQYF | TGTGCCAGCAGGAGACCTGAAACTAGAGGGACCCAGTACTTC
TRBJ2-1 | NA | TRBV18 | TRBD2 | CASSPLAGVTYNEQFF | TGTGCCAGCTCACCCCTAGCGGGAGTCACCTACAATGAGCAGTTCTTC
TRBJ1-1 | few | TRBV12-3/TRBV12-4 | NA | CASSLSGRGTEAFF | TGTGCCAGCAGTTTAAGCGGTAGAGGCACTGAAGCTTTCTTT
TRBJ2-2 | NA | TRBV20-1 | TRBD2 | CSARAPPGLQNTGELFF | TGCAGTGCTAGAGCACCACCGGGACTACAGAACACCGGGGAGCTGTTTTTT
TRBJ2-3 | NA | TRBV25-1 | NA | CASSWLRGTDTQYF | TGTGCCAGCAGTTGGCTCCGGGGTACAGATACGCAGTATTTT
TRBJ1-4 | NA | TRBV7-9 | NA | CASSLDDGNEKLFF | TGTGCCAGCAGCTTAGATGACGGGAATGAAAAACTGTTTTTT
TRBJ1-1 | few | TRBV7-2 | NA | CASSYNPGLANTEAFF | TGTGCCAGCAGCTATAATCCGGGTCTCGCAAACACTGAAGCTTTCTTT
TRBJ2-3 | NA | TRBV6-2/TRBV6-3 | TRBD2 | CASSWDYTSTDTQYF | TGTGCCAGCAGTTGGGACTACACAAGCACAGATACGCAGTATTTT
TRBJ2-1 | NA | TRBV20-1 | NA | CSARERYYNEQFF | TGCAGTGCTAGAGAACGGTACTACAATGAGCAGTTCTTC
TRBJ2-3 | NA | TRBV28 | TRBD2 | CASSLPLAGGGVLTDTQYF | TGTGCCAGCAGTTTACCACTAGCGGGAGGGGGGGTGTTAACAGATACGCAGTATTTT
TRBJ2-1 | NA | TRBV7-2 | NA | CASRMDSVLNEQFF | TGTGCCAGCAGGATGGACAGTGTATTAAATGAGCAGTTCTTC
TRBJ1-2 | few | TRBV13 | NA | CASSPRGIYGYTF | TGTGCCAGCAGCCCCCGGGGAATCTATGGCTACACCTTC
TRBJ1-1 | few | TRBV5-1 | NA | CASSIGTPLREAFF | TGCGCCAGCAGCATCGGGACACCTCTTCGGGAAGCTTTCTTT
TRBJ1-2 | NA | TRBV12-3/TRBV12-4 | TRBD1 | CASSPWTGGAWGGYTF | TGTGCCAGCAGTCCCTGGACAGGGGGCGCTTGGGGTGGCTACACCTTC
TRBJ2-1 | NA | TRBV27 | NA | CASSLSATSSFPSSYNEQFF | TGTGCCAGCAGTTTATCGGCGACTAGTTCTTTCCCGAGCTCCTACAATGAGCAGTTCTTC
TRBJ1-1 | NA | TRBV27 | NA | CASRSSPSLATEAFF | TGTGCCAGCAGAAGCTCCCCGTCGCTTGCCACTGAAGCTTTCTTT
TRBJ1-1 | NA | TRBV3-1 | NA | CASSQARKNTEAFF | TGTGCCAGCAGCCAAGCGAGAAAGAACACTGAAGCTTTCTTT
TRBJ1-4 | few | TRBV27 | NA | CASSLWAGATNEKLFF | TGTGCCAGCAGTTTATGGGCAGGGGCCACTAATGAAAAACTGTTTTTT
TRBJ2-1 | few | TRBV6-2/TRBV6-3 | NA | CASSYSIHEQFF | TGTGCCAGCAGTTACTCGATCCATGAGCAGTTCTTC
TRBJ1-2 | NA | TRBV4-3 | NA | CASSPDLLANYGYTF | TGCGCCAGCAGCCCAGATTTACTGGCTAACTATGGCTACACCTTC
TRBJ1-1 | NA | TRBV3-1 | NA | CASSQRSRVPNTEAFF | TGTGCCAGCAGCCAACGTAGTCGGGTCCCTAACACTGAAGCTTTCTTT
TRBJ2-3 | few | TRBV11-2 | TRBD2 | CASSLDGSGYLTDTQYF | TGTGCCAGCAGCTTAGATGGTAGCGGGTACCTCACAGATACGCAGTATTTT
TRBJ2-7 | few | TRBV12-3/TRBV12-4 | NA | CASSLIQGPYEQYF | TGTGCCAGCAGTTTAATACAGGGACCCTACGAGCAGTACTTC
TRBJ2-5 | many | TRBV12-3/TRBV12-4 | NA | CASSFGLETQYF | TGTGCCAGCAGTTTCGGTTTGGAGACCCAGTACTTC
TRBJ2-7 | few | TRBV5-5 | TRBD2 | CASSLAGASGNVYEQYF | TGTGCCAGCAGCTTGGCCGGAGCTAGCGGGAATGTTTACGAGCAGTACTTC
TRBJ2-1 | NA | TRBV20-1 | NA | CSASSPQRSSYNEQFF | TGCAGTGCTAGTTCCCCTCAGCGGAGCTCCTACAATGAGCAGTTCTTC
TRBJ2-4 | NA | TRBV4-3 | TRBD1 | CASSRAGTGEGENIQYF | TGCGCCAGCAGCCGGGCCGGGACAGGGGAAGGGGAAAACATTCAGTACTTC
TRBJ2-1 | few | TRBV20-1 | TRBD2 | CSASSGGFNYEQFF | TGCAGTGCTAGTAGCGGGGGGTTTAATTATGAGCAGTTCTTC
TRBJ1-1 | NA | TRBV5-1 | NA | CASSLARGLNTEAFF | TGCGCCAGCAGCTTGGCACGCGGGTTGAACACTGAAGCTTTCTTT
TRBJ1-1 | NA | TRBV9 | NA | CASSVQGGYTEAFF | TGTGCCAGCAGCGTTCAGGGAGGGTACACTGAAGCTTTCTTT
TRBJ2-5 | few | TRBV5-1 | NA | CASSSGSGEVGETQYF | TGCGCCAGCAGCTCGGGCTCAGGGGAGGTAGGAGAGACCCAGTACTTC
TRBJ2-1 | few | TRBV10-3 | NA | CAISEFGMGGRNEQFF | TGTGCCATCAGTGAGTTCGGAATGGGGGGGCGGAATGAGCAGTTCTTC
TRBJ2-1 | NA | TRBV27 | NA | CASSLFQMSSYNEQFF | TGTGCCAGCAGTTTATTTCAGATGAGCTCCTACAATGAGCAGTTCTTC
TRBJ2-1 | many | TRBV29-1 | NA | CSVEAPDSPGNEQFF | TGCAGCGTTGAGGCCCCGGACTCCCCAGGCAATGAGCAGTTCTTC
TRBJ2-5 | few | TRBV15 | NA | CATSREGFRVLETQYF | TGTGCCACCAGCAGAGAAGGATTCCGGGTCTTAGAGACCCAGTACTTC
TRBJ1-4 | few | TRBV20-1 | NA | CSARRGRNEKLFF | TGCAGTGCTAGGAGGGGAAGAAATGAAAAACTGTTTTTT
TRBJ1-1 | few | TRBV7-2 | TRBD1 | CASRRTGGAGTEAFF | TGTGCCAGCAGGCGCACAGGGGGCGCGGGCACTGAAGCTTTCTTT
TRBJ1-6 | few | TRBV9 | NA | CASSVRGSNSPLHF | TGTGCCAGCAGCGTGAGGGGTTCTAATTCACCCCTCCACTTT
TRBJ2-5 | NA | TRBV11-2 | TRBD2 | CASSLELGRLAVQETQYF | TGTGCCAGCAGCTTAGAGCTTGGGCGACTAGCGGTCCAAGAGACCCAGTACTTC
TRBJ2-7 | NA | TRBV28 | TRBD1 | CASSSRQGLLGEQYF | TGTGCCAGCAGTTCGAGACAGGGCCTTTTGGGCGAGCAGTACTTC